These T cell receptor beta chains were read from a single sample in a study of T-cell memory formation after mild COVID-19. TCRdb called the 5' RACE reads again in MiXCR, with one record for every CDR3 protein. The sample yields approximately 440,000 distinct CDR3 sequences, approximately 20% seen once. Sequenced input: PBMCs or a T cell subset sorted from them (not recorded which). The source is an adult woman who had mild COVID-19 (a few samples of this study predate the infection). Cell type and time point are not known. The CDR3 runs from the conserved cysteine through the conserved F or W. Each record gives: CDR3 length, J gene, V gene, D gene, clone size, CDR3 protein, CDR3 DNA. D genes are given only for firm matches. Size is omitted from some rows. Given values are once, few, many or a class for expanded clones.

12 | TRBJ2-1 | TRBV29-1 | TRBD1 | few | CSVEGQGGEQFF | TGCAGCGTTGAGGGACAGGGGGGTGAGCAGTTCTTC
11 | TRBJ2-1 | TRBV29-1 | NA | few | CSVEVNNEQFF | TGCAGCGTTGAAGTTAACAATGAGCAGTTCTTC
16 | TRBJ1-1 | TRBV6-4 | TRBD1 | NA | CASFILPVTGDTEAFF | TGTGCCAGTTTTATATTACCCGTTACAGGGGACACTGAAGCTTTCTTT
15 | TRBJ1-1 | TRBV2 | NA | NA | CASSEARGWNTEAFF | TGTGCCAGCAGTGAAGCGAGGGGCTGGAACACTGAAGCTTTCTTT
16 | TRBJ2-2 | TRBV12-3/TRBV12-4 | NA | NA | CASSPTGAAITGELFF | TGTGCCAGCAGTCCGACGGGGGCCGCAATCACCGGGGAGCTGTTTTTT
17 | TRBJ2-3 | TRBV28 | TRBD2 | many | CASSTLNSGRARDTQYF | TGTGCCAGCAGTACCCTTAATAGCGGGAGGGCCAGAGATACGCAGTATTTT
13 | TRBJ1-2 | TRBV7-9 | TRBD1 | NA | CASRPGGDYGYTF | TGTGCCAGCAGACCAGGGGGGGATTATGGCTACACCTTC
13 | TRBJ2-1 | TRBV9 | NA | once | CASSVGVHNEQFF | TGTGCCAGCAGCGTAGGGGTTCACAATGAGCAGTTCTTC
13 | TRBJ1-1 | TRBV12-3/TRBV12-4 | NA | few | CASRRSLVTEAFF | TGTGCCAGCCGCCGGTCATTGGTTACAGAAGCTTTCTTT
14 | TRBJ1-2 | TRBV7-2 | TRBD1 | few | CASSYRDRGGGYTF | TGTGCCAGCAGCTATCGGGACAGGGGCGGTGGCTACACCTTC
12 | TRBJ1-5 | TRBV10-2 | NA | NA | CASGPGDQPQHF | TGCGCCAGCGGACCAGGGGATCAGCCCCAGCATTTT
15 | TRBJ1-1 | TRBV10-3 | NA | once | CAISDRGRKDTEAFF | TGTGCCATCAGTGACCGTGGGAGGAAGGACACTGAAGCTTTCTTT
12 | TRBJ2-7 | TRBV3-1 | NA | many | CASSQSSYEQYF | TGTGCCAGCAGCCAGAGCTCCTACGAGCAGTACTTC
15 | TRBJ1-1 | TRBV6-5 | TRBD1 | NA | CASSYGGQGGTEAFF | TGTGCCAGCAGTTACGGGGGACAGGGGGGCACTGAAGCTTTCTTT
19 | TRBJ2-3 | TRBV4-1 | TRBD2 | NA | CASSQEWYSGRGEGDTQYF | TGCGCCAGCAGCCAAGAGTGGTATTCCGGGCGGGGGGAAGGAGATACGCAGTATTTT
15 | TRBJ1-4 | TRBV12-3/TRBV12-4 | NA | few | CASSLVEGVSEKLFF | TGTGCCAGCAGTTTGGTAGAGGGAGTAAGTGAAAAACTGTTTTTT
15 | TRBJ1-1 | TRBV6-6 | TRBD1 | few | CASSYPGQGNTEAFF | TGTGCCAGCAGTTACCCGGGACAGGGGAACACTGAAGCTTTCTTT
14 | TRBJ1-3 | TRBV9 | NA | NA | CASSADNSGNTIYF | TGTGCCAGCAGCGCGGACAACTCTGGAAACACCATATATTTT
15 | TRBJ2-3 | TRBV5-1 | NA | few | CASSLALSGTDTQYF | TGCGCCAGCAGCTTGGCCTTAAGCGGGACAGATACGCAGTATTTT
12 | TRBJ1-1 | TRBV30 | NA | few | CAWSRLNTEAFF | TGTGCCTGGAGCAGGCTGAACACTGAAGCTTTCTTT
15 | TRBJ1-2 | TRBV5-1 | TRBD1 | few | CASSSSTGGIYGYTF | TGCGCCAGCAGCTCTTCGACAGGGGGCATCTATGGCTACACCTTC
14 | TRBJ2-5 | TRBV20-1 | NA | few | CSAIQGSAQETQYF | TGCAGTGCTATTCAGGGCTCGGCCCAAGAGACCCAGTACTTC
14 | TRBJ2-3 | TRBV30 | TRBD2 | few | CAHHSGGSADTQYF | TGTGCCCACCATAGCGGGGGGTCCGCAGATACGCAGTATTTT
15 | TRBJ2-3 | TRBV9 | NA | NA | CASSTLADDTDTQYF | TGTGCCAGCAGCACCTTAGCGGACGACACAGATACGCAGTATTTT
13 | TRBJ2-3 | TRBV7-3 | TRBD1 | NA | CASSRTGWDTQYF | TGTGCCAGCAGCAGGACAGGGTGGGATACGCAGTATTTT
14 | TRBJ1-2 | TRBV10-3 | NA | NA | CAISEKDGNYGYTF | TGTGCCATCAGTGAAAAGGACGGGAACTATGGCTACACCTTC
14 | TRBJ2-3 | TRBV5-1 | NA | few | CASSLQQGRDTQYF | TGCGCCAGCAGCCTCCAACAGGGGAGGGATACGCAGTATTTT
13 | TRBJ2-7 | TRBV6-5 | NA | NA | CASSYDRRHEQYF | TGTGCCAGCAGTTACGATCGCCGTCACGAGCAGTACTTC
15 | TRBJ2-6 | TRBV3-1 | NA | NA | CASSLPNSGANVLTF | TGTGCCAGCAGTTTACCAAACTCTGGGGCCAACGTCCTGACTTTC
14 | TRBJ1-1 | TRBV20-1 | TRBD1 | NA | CSASVTGGKTEAFF | TGCAGTGCTAGCGTGACAGGGGGAAAGACTGAAGCTTTCTTT
13 | TRBJ1-2 | TRBV12-3/TRBV12-4 | NA | NA | CASRQTSGYGYTF | TGTGCCAGCAGACAGACAAGCGGCTATGGCTACACCTTC
14 | TRBJ2-3 | TRBV10-3 | NA | few | CAISVDGATDTQYF | TGTGCCATCAGTGTGGACGGGGCGACAGATACGCAGTATTTT
18 | TRBJ2-1 | TRBV29-1 | TRBD2 | NA | CSVEALTSGRLSYNEQFF | TGCAGCGTTGAAGCCCTTACTAGCGGGAGGCTCTCCTACAATGAGCAGTTCTTC
15 | TRBJ2-7 | TRBV11-1 | NA | NA | CASRSRDGGSYEQYF | TGTGCCAGCCGATCCCGGGACGGAGGATCCTACGAGCAGTACTTC
13 | TRBJ2-1 | TRBV7-3 | NA | NA | CASSLRRGNEQFF | TGTGCCAGCAGCTTAAGGAGGGGCAATGAGCAGTTCTTC
14 | TRBJ1-4 | TRBV20-1 | NA | few | CSARAVQGREKLFF | TGCAGTGCTAGAGCGGTGCAGGGGCGGGAAAAACTGTTTTTT